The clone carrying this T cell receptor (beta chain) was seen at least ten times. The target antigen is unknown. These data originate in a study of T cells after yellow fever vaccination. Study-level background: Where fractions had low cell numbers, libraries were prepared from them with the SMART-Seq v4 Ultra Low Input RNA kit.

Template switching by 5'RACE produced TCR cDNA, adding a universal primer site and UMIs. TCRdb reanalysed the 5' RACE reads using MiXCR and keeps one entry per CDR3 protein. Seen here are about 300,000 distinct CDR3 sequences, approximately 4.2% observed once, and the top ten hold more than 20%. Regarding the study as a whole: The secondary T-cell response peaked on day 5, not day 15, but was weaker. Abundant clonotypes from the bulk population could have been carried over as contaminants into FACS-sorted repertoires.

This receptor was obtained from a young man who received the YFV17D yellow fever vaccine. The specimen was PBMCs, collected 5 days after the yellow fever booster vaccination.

CDR3 sequence: CASSLVLVTGELFF. The CDR3 DNA follows: TGTGCCAGCAGCTTAGTTTTGGTAACCGGGGAGCTGTTTTTT. V gene TRBV7-2 combines with J gene TRBJ2-2; no firm D call. V shed 1 base and J shed 5 bases, with 8 bases lying between them. Germline V gene lookup returns CDR1 SGHTA and CDR2 FQGNSA. The CDR3 spans 14 residues. Full variable domain (outside the CDR3, taken from reference TRBV7-2 and TRBJ2-2): GAGVSQSPSNKVTEKGKDVELRCDPISGHTALYWYRQSLGQGLEFLIYFQGNSAPDKSGLPSDRFSAERTGGSVSTLTIQRTQQEDSAVYLCASSLVLVTGELFFGEGSRLTVL.